The 16 T cell receptor beta chains listed next were all sequenced from one sample in a study of T-cell reconstitution after alpha-beta-depleted transplantation in children. Unique molecular identifiers featured in how the TCRbeta library was prepared. TCRdb itself ran the PCR reads through MiXCR, one entry per CDR3 protein. In the table there are about 980,000 distinct CDR3 sequences, roughly 29% of which are singletons. The specimen comprised PBMCs, mostly from graft donor cells, sampled 360 days after TCRalphabeta/CD19-depleted stem cell transplant. These receptors were obtained from a boy in the first two years of life who had a stem cell transplant for SCID, so the T cells may come from the graft donor.

The rearrangement uses TRBV29-1 and TRBJ1-1; D unresolved. The V end lost 0 bases, the J end lost 4 bases, and 9 bases lay between the germline ends. CDR1 is SQVTM and CDR2 is ANQGSEA in the germline V gene. The CDR3 runs to 13 residues. The CDR3 bases are TGCAGCGTTGAAGATCCTGGATCCACTGAAGCTTTCTTT. Its protein product is CSVEDPGSTEAFF.

This chain links TRBV7-2 with TRBJ2-1; no clear D. V gave up 6 bases and J gave up 4 bases, with 13 bases separating them. The CDR3 has 14 amino acids. Germline loops: CDR1 SGHTA, CDR2 FQGNSA. CDR3 sequence (DNA): TGTGCCAGCAGTTCCACTTACGTATACAATGAGCAGTTCTTC. Its protein product is CASSSTYVYNEQFF.

This clonotype was counted between two and nine times. The CDR3 DNA reads as TGTGCCAGTAGTACCCTGGGCGGTGGCTCAGGAAGGGATACGCAGTATTTT. Translation: CASSTLGGGSGRDTQYF. This rearrangement joins TRBV19 to TRBJ2-3; no clear D gene. V was shortened by 4 bases and J by 6 bases, with 23 bases between the two germline ends. Looked up from germline, CDR1 is LNHDA and CDR2 is SQIVND (reference sequence). The CDR3 length is 17 residues.

This clonotype came up a few times. This chain uses TRBV12-3 or TRBV12-4 with TRBJ2-4; 7 bases fit TRBD2. V trimming: 3 bases; J trimming: 7 bases; junction bases outside the gene matches: 6. This CDR3 region has 14 residues. CDR3: CASSFEGRENIQYF. The CDR3 DNA is TGTGCCAGCAGTTTCGAAGGGAGGGAGAACATTCAGTACTTC.

The chain uses TRBV7-9 and TRBJ2-4; 8 nucleotides align to TRBD1. The length of the CDR3 is 15 residues. Germline values: CDR1 SEHNR, CDR2 FQNEAQ (reference sequence). V was pared by 4 bases and J by 7 bases, with 9 bases of the junction left unmatched. DNA for the CDR3: TGTGCCAGCAGCTCAAGGACAGGGAAGGTGAACATTCAGTACTTC. This codes for CASSSRTGKVNIQYF.

This clonotype was seen more than once but under ten times. The CDR3 DNA is TGTGCCAGCAGTTACTCGGCGGGGGAGACCACAGATACGCAGTATTTT. Its translation is CASSYSAGETTDTQYF. This chain uses TRBV6-5 with TRBJ2-3; 7 bases line up with TRBD2. This CDR3 region has 16 residues. CDR1 and CDR2 (germline): MNHEY, SVGAGI. Trimming at V came to 0 bases and at J to 2 bases, leaving 5 bases not matched to a gene.

This sequence joins TRBV11-2 and TRBJ2-5; possibly TRBD1 for D (5 bases). Trimming left V 1 base short and J 5 bases short, with 29 bases between. The CDR3 runs to 20 residues. CDR1 and CDR2 (germline): SGHAT, FQNNGV. The DNA of the CDR3 is TGTGCCAGCAGCTTAGGCCCATGGTCTCGACAATCAGGGAATAGGGAGACCCAGTACTTC. The encoded protein is CASSLGPWSRQSGNRETQYF.

This clonotype appeared a few times. The chain is built from TRBV5-1 and TRBJ2-7, with TRBD2 as a possible D gene (5 bases). V lost 0 bases, J lost 6 bases, and 10 bases lay in between. Germline CDR1 is SGHRS and CDR2 is YFSETQ. This CDR3 contains 13 residues. The CDR3 DNA reads TGCGCCAGCAGCTTGGAGACGGGGAGCGAGCAGTACTTC. Its protein is CASSLETGSEQYF.

This sequence joins TRBV30 and TRBJ2-5; 8 nucleotides align to TRBD1. Germline V lookup: CDR1 GTSNPN, CDR2 SVGIG (reference sequence). The CDR3 length is 14 residues. Germline trimming cut 0 bases from V and 5 bases from J; bases unmatched to any gene: 5. Here the CDR3 DNA reads TGTGCCTGGAGTGTTTTCAGGGGGCCGGAGACCCAGTACTTC. Protein product: CAWSVFRGPETQYF. The full variable domain, with the rest looked up from reference TRBV30 and TRBJ2-5, is SQTIHQWPATLVQPVGSPLSLECTVEGTSNPNLYWYRQAAGRGLQLLFYSVGIGQISSEVPQNLSASRPQDRQFILSSKKLLLSDSGFYLCAWSVFRGPETQYFGPGTRLLVL.

V usage is TRBV24-1 and J usage is TRBJ2-5, with a tentative D call TRBD1 (5 bases). CDR3 length equals 13 residues. Trimming stripped 3 bases from V and 5 bases from J, with 9 bases between. CDR1 is KGHDR and CDR2 is SFDVKD in the germline V gene. The CDR3 region is CATSDGAGETQYF. The CDR3 DNA is TGTGCCACCAGTGATGGGGCTGGGGAGACCCAGTACTTC.

The sample holds a few counts of this clonotype. This sequence joins TRBV28 and TRBJ2-7, with D perhaps matching TRBD1 (6 bases). V dropped 7 bases and J dropped 3 bases, with 16 bases sitting between them. There are 14 residues in the CDR3. CDR1 is MDHEN, CDR2 SYDVKM, per germline. The DNA for the CDR3 is TGTGCCAGCACCATGAGGGACAACCACTACGAGCAGTACTTC. Protein: CASTMRDNHYEQYF.

V is TRBV7-2 and J is TRBJ2-3; possible D gene TRBD2, 7 bases. With 5 bases removed from V and 2 bases from J, the gap between germline ends came to 17 bases. In germline, CDR1 is SGHTA, CDR2 FQGNSA. This CDR3 spans 16 amino acids. CDR3 amino acids: CASSLRGGGTTDTQYF. The DNA for the CDR3 is TGTGCCAGCAGCCTACGAGGGGGGGGAACCACAGATACGCAGTATTTT.

This clonotype has a count of ten or more. The chain is built from TRBV4-1 and TRBJ2-1; 11 bases agree with TRBD2. This CDR3 region has 16 residues. The J segment lost 7 bases and the V segment lost 4 bases, leaving 9 bases of the junction unmatched. Germline V gene data show CDR1 as MGHRA and CDR2 as YSYEKL. As DNA, the CDR3 is TGCGCCAGCAGCCGAGTAGCGGGGGGGCCCAGAAATGAGCAGTTCTTC. Its translation is CASSRVAGGPRNEQFF.

The sample holds a few counts of this clonotype. J is TRBJ1-1 and V is TRBV12-3 or TRBV12-4; perhaps TRBD1 as D (5 bases). V was shortened by 5 bases and J by 2 bases, with 15 bases between the two germline ends. CDR3 length: 15 amino acids. CDR3 DNA: TGTGCCAGCAGTGGACACGGGACGGTAAACACTGAAGCTTTCTTT. Translated: CASSGHGTVNTEAFF.

This sequence joins TRBV25-1 and TRBJ2-7; TRBD1 aligns across 10 bases. CDR3 size: 13 residues. Trimming removed 6 bases from V and 5 bases from J; junction bases left unmatched: 4. The V gene's germline CDR1 is MGHDK and CDR2 SYGVNS. CDR3 in DNA: TGTGCCAGCAGCGGGACAGGGGCCCACGAGCAGTACTTC. Its protein is CASSGTGAHEQYF.

The genes are TRBV20-1 and TRBJ1-5, with TRBD1 matching over 8 bases. The CDR3 runs 13 residues. CDR1 DFQATT and CDR2 SNEGSKA come from the germline V gene (reference sequence). V trimming: 6 bases; J trimming: 5 bases; junction bases outside the gene matches: 6. This CDR3 reads CSAGQGADQPQHF. The CDR3 coding sequence is TGCAGTGCGGGTCAGGGGGCGGATCAGCCCCAGCATTTT.